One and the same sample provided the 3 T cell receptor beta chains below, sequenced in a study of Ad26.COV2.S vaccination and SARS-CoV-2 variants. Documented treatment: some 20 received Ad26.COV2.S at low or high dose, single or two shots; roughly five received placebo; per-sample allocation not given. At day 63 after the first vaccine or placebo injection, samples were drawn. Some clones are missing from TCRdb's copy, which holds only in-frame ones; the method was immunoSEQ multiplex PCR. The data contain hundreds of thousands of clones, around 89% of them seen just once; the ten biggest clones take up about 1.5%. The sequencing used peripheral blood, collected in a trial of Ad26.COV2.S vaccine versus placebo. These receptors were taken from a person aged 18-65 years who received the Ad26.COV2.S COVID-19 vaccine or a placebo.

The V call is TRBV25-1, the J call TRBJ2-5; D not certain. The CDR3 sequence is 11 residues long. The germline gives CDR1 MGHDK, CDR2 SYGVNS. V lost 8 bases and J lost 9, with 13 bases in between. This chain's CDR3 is CASASAVAQYF. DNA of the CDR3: TGTGCCAGCGCAAGCGCGGTGGCCCAGTACTTC. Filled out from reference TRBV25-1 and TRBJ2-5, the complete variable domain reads EADIYQTPRYLVIGTGKKITLECSQTMGHDKMYWYQQDPGMELHLIHYSYGVNSTEKGDLSSESTVSRIRTEHFPLTLESARPSHTSQYLCASASAVAQYFGPGTRLLVL.

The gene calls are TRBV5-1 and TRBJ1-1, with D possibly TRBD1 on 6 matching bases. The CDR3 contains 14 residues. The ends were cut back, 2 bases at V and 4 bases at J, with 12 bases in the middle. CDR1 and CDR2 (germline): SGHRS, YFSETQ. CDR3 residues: CASSFGGLGTEAFF. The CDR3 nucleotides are TGCGCCAGCAGCTTCGGGGGCTTAGGCACTGAAGCTTTCTTT.

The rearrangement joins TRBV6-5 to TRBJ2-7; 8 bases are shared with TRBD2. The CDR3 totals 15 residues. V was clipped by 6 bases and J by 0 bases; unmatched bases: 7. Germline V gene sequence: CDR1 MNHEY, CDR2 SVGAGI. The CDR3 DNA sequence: TGTGCCAGCAGAGGGGGACTAGGCAGCTCCTACGAGCAGTACTTC. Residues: CASRGGLGSSYEQYF.